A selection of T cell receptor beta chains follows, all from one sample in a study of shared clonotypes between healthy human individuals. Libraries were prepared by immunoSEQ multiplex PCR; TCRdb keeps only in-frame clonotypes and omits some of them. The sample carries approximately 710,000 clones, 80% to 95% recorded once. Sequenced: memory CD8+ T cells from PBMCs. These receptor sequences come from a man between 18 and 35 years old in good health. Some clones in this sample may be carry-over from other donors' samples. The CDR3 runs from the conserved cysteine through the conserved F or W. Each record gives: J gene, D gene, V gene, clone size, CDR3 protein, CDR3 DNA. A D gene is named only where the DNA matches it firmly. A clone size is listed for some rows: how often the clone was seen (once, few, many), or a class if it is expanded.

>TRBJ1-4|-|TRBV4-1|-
CASSQDPGRAVEKLFF
TGCGCCAGCAGCCAAGATCCTGGCAGAGCGGTTGAAAAACTGTTTTTT
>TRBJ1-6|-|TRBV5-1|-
CASSLTGLSSPLHF
TGCGCCAGCAGCTTGACAGGATTGTCCTCACCCCTCCACTTT
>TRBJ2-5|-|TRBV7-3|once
CASSLEQGRKETQYF
TGTGCCAGCAGCTTGGAACAGGGTCGGAAAGAGACCCAGTACTTC
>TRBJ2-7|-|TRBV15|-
CATSRVQFGYEQYF
TGTGCCACCAGCAGAGTCCAGTTCGGCTACGAGCAGTACTTC
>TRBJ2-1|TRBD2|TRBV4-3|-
CASSQDWVGLAGNGEQFF
TGCGCCAGCAGCCAAGATTGGGTCGGACTAGCGGGAAATGGTGAGCAGTTCTTC
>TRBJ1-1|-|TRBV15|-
CATSRDLGDRTEAFF
TGTGCCACCAGCAGAGATCTAGGGGATCGCACTGAAGCTTTCTTT
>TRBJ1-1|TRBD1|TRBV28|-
CAIKDRMNTEAFF
TGTGCCATTAAGGACAGGATGAACACTGAAGCTTTCTTT
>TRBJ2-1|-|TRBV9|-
CASSVGHNEQFF
TGTGCCAGCAGCGTAGGCCACAATGAGCAGTTCTTC
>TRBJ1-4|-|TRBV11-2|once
CASSTPRGTKITNEKLFF
TGTGCCAGCAGCACCCCACGGGGGACAAAAATAACTAATGAAAAACTGTTTTTT
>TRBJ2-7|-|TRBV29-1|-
CSVDGRSSYEQYF
TGCAGCGTTGACGGCAGGAGCTCCTACGAGCAGTACTTC
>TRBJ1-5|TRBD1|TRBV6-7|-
CASTVDRGGNQPQHF
TGTGCCAGCACCGTCGACAGGGGCGGCAATCAGCCCCAGCATTTT
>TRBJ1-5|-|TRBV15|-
CATSSQLISDGSLGPPQHF
TGTGCCACCAGCAGCCAGCTCATTTCGGACGGTAGTCTCGGCCCGCCCCAGCATTTT
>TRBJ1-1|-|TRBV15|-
CATSIDRGNTEAFF
TGTGCCACCAGCATCGACAGAGGGAACACTGAAGCTTTCTTT
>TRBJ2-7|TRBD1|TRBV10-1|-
CASSEGTGDEYEQYF
TGCGCCAGCAGTGAAGGGACAGGGGATGAATACGAGCAGTACTTC
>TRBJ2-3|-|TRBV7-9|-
CASSFYGEGADTQYF
TGTGCCAGCAGCTTCTATGGGGAGGGGGCAGATACGCAGTATTTT
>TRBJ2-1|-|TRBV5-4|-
CASSLKGSSYNEQFF
TGTGCCAGCAGCTTGAAGGGCAGCTCCTACAATGAGCAGTTCTTC
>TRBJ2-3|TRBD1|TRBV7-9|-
CASSPTIAGTGVRADTQYF
TGTGCCAGCAGTCCGACTATCGCCGGGACAGGGGTCCGAGCAGATACGCAGTATTTT
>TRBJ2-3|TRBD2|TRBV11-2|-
CASSLGASGSQDTQYF
TGTGCCAGCAGCTTAGGGGCTAGCGGGAGTCAAGATACGCAGTATTTT
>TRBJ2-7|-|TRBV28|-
CASRAKGEQYF
TGTGCCAGCCGGGCCAAGGGCGAGCAGTACTTC
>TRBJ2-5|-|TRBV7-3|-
CASSPSRRAVGERETQYF
TGTGCCAGCAGCCCTAGTAGGAGGGCCGTAGGGGAGAGGGAGACCCAGTACTTC
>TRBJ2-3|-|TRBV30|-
CAPQGTDTQYF
TGTGCCCCACAAGGCACAGATACGCAGTATTTT
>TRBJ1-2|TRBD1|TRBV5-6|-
CASSFQQGPGYTF
TGTGCCAGCAGCTTTCAACAGGGGCCTGGCTACACCTTC
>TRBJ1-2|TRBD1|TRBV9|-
CASSVGDRGDLDGYTF
TGTGCCAGCAGCGTAGGGGACAGGGGAGATCTCGACGGCTACACCTTC
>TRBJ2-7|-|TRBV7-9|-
CASSQAVYEQYF
TGTGCCAGCAGCCAAGCGGTTTACGAGCAGTACTTC
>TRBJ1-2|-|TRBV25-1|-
CASSVSWGGYTF
TGTGCCAGCAGTGTCTCCTGGGGTGGCTACACCTTC
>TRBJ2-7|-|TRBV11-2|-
CASSPGQIHPYEQYF
TGTGCCAGCAGCCCAGGACAGATTCACCCCTACGAGCAGTACTTC
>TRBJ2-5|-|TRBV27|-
CASSLASALPETQYF
TGTGCCAGCAGTTTAGCCTCGGCGCTACCGGAGACCCAGTACTTC
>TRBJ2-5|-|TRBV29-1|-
CSAGGRGTPQETQYF
TGCAGCGCCGGGGGGCGGGGGACTCCTCAAGAGACCCAGTACTTC
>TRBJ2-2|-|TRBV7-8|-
CASSLPRPGEVGELFF
TGTGCCAGCAGCTTGCCCCGGCCAGGGGAGGTCGGGGAGCTGTTTTTT
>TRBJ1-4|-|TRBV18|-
CASSPPGRINEKLFF
TGTGCCAGCTCACCACCGGGGCGGATTAATGAAAAACTGTTTTTT
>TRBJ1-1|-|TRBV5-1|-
CASSLNIEGNTEAFF
TGCGCCAGCAGCTTGAATATAGAAGGGAACACTGAAGCTTTCTTT
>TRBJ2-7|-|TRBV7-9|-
CASSSRSGEGGEQYF
TGTGCCAGCAGCTCCCGATCGGGGGAGGGGGGCGAGCAGTACTTC
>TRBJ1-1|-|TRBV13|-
CASSLERGETEAFF
TGTGCCAGCAGCTTAGAGAGGGGGGAAACTGAAGCTTTCTTT
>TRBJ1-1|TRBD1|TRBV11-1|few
CASSRMGQEAFF
TGTGCCAGCAGCCGTATGGGACAGGAAGCTTTCTTT
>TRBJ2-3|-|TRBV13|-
CASSLGRTPDTQYF
TGTGCCAGCAGCTTAGGCAGGACCCCAGATACGCAGTATTTT
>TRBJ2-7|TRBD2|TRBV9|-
CASSAGLAGVEQYF
TGTGCCAGCAGCGCCGGACTAGCGGGAGTCGAGCAGTACTTC
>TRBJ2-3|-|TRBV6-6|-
CASSYWGSMDTQYF
TGTGCCAGCAGTTACTGGGGTAGTATGGATACGCAGTATTTT
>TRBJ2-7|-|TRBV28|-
CASSLPIREQYF
TGTGCCAGCAGTTTACCGATCCGCGAGCAGTACTTC
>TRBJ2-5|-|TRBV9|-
CASSLPGNQETQYF
TGTGCCAGCAGCTTACCCGGGAACCAAGAGACCCAGTACTTC
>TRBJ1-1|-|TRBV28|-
CASSFGMNTEAFF
TGTGCCAGCAGTTTCGGTATGAACACTGAAGCTTTCTTT
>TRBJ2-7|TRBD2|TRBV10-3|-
CAISVPGGRGEQYF
TGTGCCATCAGTGTGCCGGGGGGACGCGGCGAGCAGTACTTC